What follows are 24 T cell receptor beta chains derived from one specimen sequenced in a study of cytomegalovirus exposure and HLA in healthy donors. The PCR employed 60 Vbeta primers together with 13 Jbeta primers. Some clones are missing from TCRdb's copy, which holds only in-frame ones; the method was immunoSEQ multiplex PCR. The sample lists 150,000 to 250,000 clones, roughly 78% occurring once. Source material: PBMCs. These receptors were collected from a woman in her thirties in good health and CMV-seropositive.

This rearrangement joins TRBV7-9 to TRBJ2-7; TRBD2 matches at 9 bases. Germline V gives CDR1 SEHNR, CDR2 FQNEAQ (reference sequence). J gave up 7 bases and V 5 bases, and 9 bases lay outside the gene matches. The CDR3 extends over 14 amino acids. The CDR3 sequence: CASSGLSGRGEQYF. In nucleotides, the CDR3 is TGTGCCAGCAGCGGACTTAGCGGGAGAGGGGAGCAGTACTTC.

DNA for the CDR3: TGTGCCATCATGGAGCGGCCCTACGAGCAGTACTTC. Its protein is CAIMERPYEQYF. V gene TRBV10-3 combines with J gene TRBJ2-7, with D possibly matching TRBD2 (5 bases). Trimming left V 7 bases short and J 2 bases short, with 9 bases between. Germline CDR1 ENHRY, CDR2 SYGVKD. The CDR3 loop spans 12 amino acids.

In regard to this clone: The junction and the germline gene differ at one end; a read error may be behind it. V gene TRBV7-9 combines with J gene TRBJ1-6; D may be TRBD1 (6 bases). The CDR3 length is 16 residues. Germline assignment: CDR1 SEHNR and CDR2 FQNEAQ (reference sequence). The CDR3 DNA reads TGTTCCAGCAGCTTAGCTCAACAGGGAAGTCGATCACCCCTCCACTTT. This translates into CSSSLAQQGSRSPLHF.

V is TRBV29-1 and J is TRBJ2-1; D is possibly TRBD1 (6 bases). The ends were cut back, 5 bases at V and 4 bases at J, with 18 bases in the middle. The CDR3 extends over 15 amino acids. The germline CDR1 and CDR2 sequences are SQVTM and ANQGSEA. CDR3 in amino acids: CSVLWTATTYNEQFF. In nucleotides, the CDR3 is TGCAGCGTTCTCTGGACAGCAACTACTTACAATGAGCAGTTCTTC.

J is TRBJ2-6 and V is TRBV7-2; no clear D gene. Germline V lookup: CDR1 SGHTA, CDR2 FQGNSA. The CDR3 length is 15 residues. V was cut by 7 bases and J by 0 bases, with 10 bases left in between. CDR3 in amino acids: CASKRLLSGANVLTF. The CDR3 nucleotides are TGTGCCAGCAAGAGACTGCTCTCTGGGGCCAACGTCCTGACTTTC.

The V gene is TRBV4-2, the J gene TRBJ2-1, with a tentative D call TRBD2 (6 bases). The germline V and J ends were trimmed by 0 bases and 0 bases, with 9 bases remaining between them. The CDR3 spans 16 residues. CDR1 and CDR2 (germline): LGHNA, YNFKEQ. The CDR3 bases are TGTGCCAGCAGCCAAGATTCCGGGAGCTCCTACAATGAGCAGTTCTTC. Its translation: CASSQDSGSSYNEQFF.

The chain recombines TRBV11-3 with TRBJ1-1, with D unclear. Germline assignment: CDR1 SGHNT and CDR2 YENEEA. The CDR3 runs to 13 residues. With 1 base removed from V and 8 bases from J, the gap between germline ends came to 11 bases. Here the CDR3 reads CASSLVSVSEAFF. CDR3 nucleotide sequence: TGTGCCAGCAGCTTAGTTTCGGTTTCGGAAGCTTTCTTT.

The V gene is TRBV9, the J gene TRBJ2-4; TRBD2 matches at 8 bases. The CDR3 length is 15 residues. J was trimmed by 5 bases and V by 6 bases; bases with no gene match: 10. CDR1 is SGDLS and CDR2 is YYNGEE in the germline V gene. The CDR3 sequence is CASTPGGGLENIQYF. In DNA, the CDR3 is TGTGCCAGCACCCCGGGGGGGGGCCTCGAAAACATTCAGTACTTC.

The rearrangement links TRBV27 to TRBJ2-3, with D possibly being TRBD1 (6 bases). The V end was cut by 4 bases, the J end by 2 bases, with 16 bases between. The CDR3 covers 16 residues. The germline V gene has CDR1 MNHEY and CDR2 SMNVEV (reference sequence). The CDR3 DNA follows: TGTGCCAGCAGTTCTCAGACAGGCGTATTCACAGATACGCAGTATTTT. Its translation: CASSSQTGVFTDTQYF.

The gene calls are TRBV18 and TRBJ1-2; TRBD1 agrees at 7 bases. Germline assignment: CDR1 KGHSH and CDR2 LQKENI. V lost 3 bases and J lost 7; bases outside the gene matches: 14. The CDR3 consists of 16 residues. The CDR3 is CASSPGIVGGASGYTF. In DNA, the CDR3 is TGTGCCAGCTCACCGGGCATCGTAGGGGGCGCAAGTGGCTACACCTTC.

This clone showed up just a few times. CDR3 nucleotides: TGTGCCAGCAGTCGCTGGACAGGGGAGGACGAGCAGTACTTC. Translating gives CASSRWTGEDEQYF. This rearrangement joins TRBV6-1 to TRBJ2-5, with 9 bases lining up with TRBD1. The last part of the DNA fits TRBJ2-7 better; the J call may be wrong. The CDR3 is 14 residues long. Germline lookup yields CDR1 MNHNS and CDR2 SASEGT.

V is TRBV10-1 and J is TRBJ2-7; tentative D call: TRBD1 (5 bases). Germline CDR1 is WNHNN and CDR2 is SYGVQD (reference sequence). The CDR3 runs 15 residues. Here the CDR3 reads CELWELLSGPYEQYF. The CDR3 DNA follows: TGCGAGCTGTGGGAACTACTGTCAGGGCCCTACGAGCAGTACTTC.

The chain recombines TRBV5-4 with TRBJ2-1; TRBD1 agrees at 8 bases. Germline V gene sequence: CDR1 SGHNT, CDR2 YYREEE (reference sequence). J gave up 15 bases and V 3 bases, and 14 bases lay outside the gene matches. The length of the CDR3 is 14 residues. CDR3 protein: CASSYGPNRGAPFF. The CDR3 coding sequence is TGTGCCAGCAGCTACGGCCCAAACAGGGGGGCGCCGTTCTTC.

The chain has TRBV27 and TRBJ1-4; 9 bases line up with TRBD1. Looked up from germline, CDR1 is MNHEY and CDR2 is SMNVEV (reference sequence). V gave up 3 bases and J gave up 8 bases; unmatched junction bases: 10. The CDR3 loop spans 16 amino acids. The CDR3 loop reads CASSLISGTGREKLFF. The CDR3 coding sequence is TGTGCCAGCAGTTTGATCTCCGGGACAGGGCGGGAAAAACTGTTTTTT. Complete variable domain (other parts from reference TRBV27 and TRBJ1-4): EAQVTQNPRYLITVTGKKLTVTCSQNMNHEYMSWYRQDPGLGLRQIYYSMNVEVTDKGDVPEGYKVSRKEKRNFPLILESPSPNQTSLYFCASSLISGTGREKLFFGSGTQLSVL.

This chain uses TRBV4-1 with TRBJ2-7, with a weak D call TRBD2 (5 bases). The CDR3 extends over 14 amino acids. CDR1 and CDR2 (germline): MGHRA, YSYEKL. V lost 4 bases and J lost 0, with 10 bases in between. CDR3 loop: CASSPHGNSYEQYF. Here the CDR3 DNA reads TGCGCCAGCAGCCCCCACGGGAACTCCTACGAGCAGTACTTC.

In its sample, this clone was seen a few times. V usage is TRBV4-2 and J usage is TRBJ2-7; D is perhaps TRBD2 (5 bases). CDR1 and CDR2 (germline): LGHNA, YNFKEQ. This CDR3 region has 18 residues. V was clipped by 2 bases and J by 1 base, with 21 bases between them. The CDR3 reads CASSQQVGTGILSYEQYF. In DNA, the CDR3 is TGTGCCAGCAGCCAACAGGTCGGAACCGGGATTCTTTCCTACGAGCAGTACTTC.

This clone came up a few times. The genes are TRBV6-6 and TRBJ2-7, with TRBD2 identical over 8 bases. Trimming took 6 bases from V and 5 from J; bases not matched to a gene: 9. CDR1 and CDR2 from the germline V gene are MNHNY and SVGAGI (reference sequence). The CDR3 extends over 14 amino acids. The CDR3 protein is CASSSNSGTHEQYF. For the CDR3, the DNA is TGTGCCAGCAGCTCCAATAGCGGGACCCACGAGCAGTACTTC.

The genes are TRBV7-8 and TRBJ2-7; D possibly corresponds to TRBD2 (5 bases). The CDR3 is 15 amino acids. V was pared by 5 bases and J by 3 bases, with 17 bases between. CDR1 and CDR2 (germline): SGHVS, FQNEAQ. CDR3 sequence reads: CASSPPPDGNYEQYF. Here the CDR3 DNA reads TGTGCCAGCAGCCCCCCCCCTGACGGGAACTACGAGCAGTACTTC. The full variable domain, with the rest looked up from reference TRBV7-8 and TRBJ2-7, is GAGVSQSPRYKVAKRGQDVALRCDPISGHVSLFWYQQALGQGPEFLTYFQNEAQLDKSGLPSDRFFAERPEGSVSTLKIQRTQQEDSAVYLCASSPPPDGNYEQYFGPGTRLTVT.

The chain has TRBV29-1 and TRBJ1-2; D gene unclear. CDR3 length: 17 residues. V lost 1 base to trimming and J lost 5 bases, with 23 bases between them. Germline V gives CDR1 SQVTM, CDR2 ANQGSEA. This chain's CDR3 is CSVEGQPRRLLEYGYTF. The CDR3 bases are TGCAGCGTTGAAGGGCAGCCGAGACGCCTGCTGGAGTATGGCTACACCTTC.

This clone was recorded once. The V call is TRBV7-2, the J call TRBJ2-3, with a possible D match to TRBD2 (6 bases). CDR3 length: 14 amino acids. V was clipped by 1 base and J by 3 bases, with 8 bases between them. CDR1 is SGHTA, CDR2 FQGNSA, per germline. CDR3 sequence: CASSLGSGTDTQYF. The CDR3 bases are TGTGCCAGCAGCTTAGGCAGCGGGACAGATACGCAGTATTTT.

CDR3 sequence: CASSFSGRRETQYF. The CDR3 DNA sequence: TGTGCCAGCAGTTTTAGCGGGAGGCGAGAGACCCAGTACTTC. The chain carries TRBV27 and TRBJ2-5; TRBD2 matches 10 bases. V was clipped by 3 bases and J by 4 bases; unmatched bases: 2. The CDR3 runs to 14 residues. Germline CDR1 reads MNHEY; CDR2 reads SMNVEV (reference sequence).

This clone occurred once. The chain joins TRBV7-9 to TRBJ1-6; D is unresolved. The CDR3 covers 12 residues. Germline V gene sequence: CDR1 SEHNR, CDR2 FQNEAQ (reference sequence). V was cut by 5 bases and J by 7 bases, with 6 bases left in between. DNA for the CDR3: TGTGCCAGCAGCACCAGAAATTCACCCCTCCACTTT. The encoded protein is CASSTRNSPLHF.

This clone was seen a handful of times. This rearrangement joins TRBV19 to TRBJ1-1; weak D call: TRBD1 (5 bases). Germline loops: CDR1 LNHDA, CDR2 SQIVND (reference sequence). V gave up 5 bases and J gave up 5 bases, with 15 bases separating them. This CDR3 comprises 14 residues. CDR3: CASSFRSGGTEAFF. The CDR3 DNA follows: TGTGCCAGTAGTTTCCGATCTGGGGGGACTGAAGCTTTCTTT.

The chain uses TRBV7-8 and TRBJ1-1; no firm D call. V lost 3 bases, J lost 0 bases, and 8 bases lay in between. This CDR3 region has 14 residues. Germline loops: CDR1 SGHVS, CDR2 FQNEAQ. The CDR3 region has the DNA TGTGCCAGCAGCTTGGGAGATTTGAACACTGAAGCTTTCTTT. Its translation: CASSLGDLNTEAFF.